Shown below are 22 T cell receptor beta chains from a single sample sequenced in a study of post-analysis software for immune sequencing data. General study points: Five TRBV segments were significantly more frequent in patients than in controls. TRBV5-6, TRBV5-1 and TRBV20-1 were among these segments.

cDNA libraries for TCR beta contained unique molecular identifiers. Using its own MiXCR run on the PCR reads, TCRdb lists one record per CDR3 protein. This sample has under 650,000 distinct CDR3 sequences, with 40% to 50% found just once. Antigens for these TCRs are unknown. Material: blood. All receptors derive from a girl aged 10-17 years with multiple sclerosis.

This clonotype showed up many times. The chain joins TRBV7-9 to TRBJ2-4; 12 nucleotides agree with TRBD2. CDR1 SEHNR and CDR2 FQNEAQ come from the germline V gene (reference sequence). The V gene end was trimmed by 3 bases and the J gene end by 14 bases; junction bases not matched to a gene: 11. This CDR3 is built from 15 residues. The CDR3 DNA sequence: TGTGCCAGCAGCTTCGGAGCTAGCGGGAGGGATAAGGAGTACTTC. This codes for CASSFGASGRDKEYF.

This clonotype was recorded a few times. This chain links TRBV10-3 with TRBJ2-4; the D gene is possibly TRBD1 (5 bases). TRBJ2-5 explains the end of the DNA better; the J call may be wrong. The CDR3 spans 15 residues. From germline, CDR1 is ENHRY and CDR2 SYGVKD. CDR3 in DNA: TGTGCCATCAGAGGGGCAGGAAAACCCCAAGAGACCCAGTACTTC. This gives the protein CAIRGAGKPQETQYF.

The chain joins TRBV7-2 to TRBJ2-7; D assignment may be TRBD1 or TRBD2 (5 bases each). In germline, CDR1 is SGHTA, CDR2 FQGNSA. This CDR3 contains 17 residues. V gave up 0 bases and J gave up 6 bases, with 21 bases separating them. The CDR3 sequence: CASSLAPGTGRLGEQYF. CDR3 in DNA: TGTGCCAGCAGCTTAGCTCCCGGGACGGGGAGATTGGGCGAGCAGTACTTC.

This sequence joins TRBV20-1 and TRBJ2-1, with 8 nucleotides matching TRBD2. This CDR3 region has 17 residues. Looked up from germline, CDR1 is DFQATT and CDR2 is SNEGSKA (reference sequence). Trimming cost V 6 bases and J 8 bases; bases outside gene matches: 21. CDR3 in amino acids: CSAEPAGGPLPVHEQFF. CDR3 sequence (DNA): TGCAGTGCCGAACCCGCGGGGGGCCCCCTACCCGTGCATGAGCAGTTCTTC.

This clonotype has more than one count but fewer than ten. This chain links TRBV5-5 with TRBJ2-1, with TRBD2 matching over 14 bases. CDR1 and CDR2 from the germline V gene are SGHKS and YYEKEE (reference sequence). The length of the CDR3 is 19 residues. V was clipped by 3 bases and J by 1 base; unmatched bases: 9. The CDR3: CASSWGLAGASISYNEQFF. DNA of the CDR3: TGTGCCAGCAGCTGGGGACTAGCGGGAGCCTCGATTTCCTACAATGAGCAGTTCTTC.

The sample holds a few counts of this clonotype. The genes are TRBV4-2 and TRBJ2-1; no definite D call. This CDR3 comprises 12 residues. Trimming removed 6 bases from V and 6 bases from J, with 9 bases in between. The V gene's germline CDR1 is LGHNA and CDR2 YNFKEQ. CDR3 bases: TGTGCCAGCAGAAGTGATTCCAATGAGCAGTTCTTC. This translates into CASRSDSNEQFF.

The chain joins TRBV7-2 to TRBJ1-2, with D unclear. Germline-derived CDR1 and CDR2 are SGHTA and FQGNSA. This CDR3 has 12 residues. V was cut by 5 bases and J by 6 bases, with 10 bases left in between. The CDR3: CASSEGGNGYTF. CDR3 DNA: TGTGCCAGCAGCGAGGGAGGGAATGGCTACACCTTC. The whole variable domain, filled in from reference TRBV7-2 and TRBJ1-2, reads GAGVSQSPSNKVTEKGKDVELRCDPISGHTALYWYRQSLGQGLEFLIYFQGNSAPDKSGLPSDRFSAERTGGSVSTLTIQRTQQEDSAVYLCASSEGGNGYTFGSGTRLTVV.

This clonotype was picked up a small number of times. The rearrangement joins TRBV28 to TRBJ2-5; D remains unclear. CDR3 length: 13 residues. The V end lost 2 bases, the J end lost 7 bases, and 11 bases lay between the germline ends. The V gene's germline CDR1 is MDHEN and CDR2 SYDVKM. Here the CDR3 reads CASSLNGPGTQYF. The CDR3 DNA follows: TGTGCCAGCAGTTTAAACGGCCCAGGGACCCAGTACTTC.

This clonotype was counted a few times. V and J are TRBV6-5 and TRBJ1-2, with 7 bases fitting TRBD1. The CDR3 totals 15 residues. Trimming cost V 7 bases and J 6 bases; bases outside gene matches: 14. The germline V gene encodes CDR1 MNHEY and CDR2 SVGAGI. The CDR3 loop reads CASTPLRGGRDGYTF. CDR3 bases: TGTGCCAGCACCCCTCTCAGGGGGGGGAGGGATGGCTACACCTTC.

The sample holds a few counts of this clonotype. The chain has TRBV4-1 and TRBJ2-3; 8 bases fit TRBD2. V shed 1 base, J shed 6 bases, and the junction held 18 bases outside the gene matches. Germline values: CDR1 MGHRA, CDR2 YSYEKL. The CDR3 loop spans 19 amino acids. CDR3 DNA: TGCGCCAGCAGCCAAGGTCCCCTTGGTCGCGGGGGGTCGGGCGATACGCAGTATTTT. Residues: CASSQGPLGRGGSGDTQYF.

The chain carries TRBV10-2 and TRBJ1-5; perhaps TRBD1 as D (5 bases). Germline CDR1 and CDR2: WSHSY and SAAADI. This CDR3 has 18 residues. The V end was cut by 1 base, the J end by 0 bases, with 16 bases between. CDR3 residues: CASSEWGRRLYSNQPQHF. As DNA, the CDR3 is TGCGCCAGCAGTGAGTGGGGCAGGAGATTATATAGCAATCAGCCCCAGCATTTT.

The chain uses TRBV5-1 and TRBJ2-3, with 8 nucleotides matching TRBD2. V dropped 1 base and J dropped 0; count of bases not matched to a gene: 4. Looked up from germline, CDR1 is SGHRS and CDR2 is YFSETQ. The CDR3 extends over 16 amino acids. In DNA, the CDR3 is TGCGCCAGCAGCTTGTCGACTAGCGTGAGCACAGATACGCAGTATTTT. Protein: CASSLSTSVSTDTQYF.

This chain uses TRBV6-6 with TRBJ2-1, with D unresolved. CDR3 length: 14 amino acids. The germline V and J ends were trimmed by 9 bases and 2 bases, with 14 bases remaining between them. CDR1 and CDR2 from the germline V gene are MNHNY and SVGAGI (reference sequence). The CDR3 DNA reads TGTGCCAGTCAGTTGGACGGAGCCTACAATGAGCAGTTCTTC. This codes for CASQLDGAYNEQFF.

The table lists this clonotype with a few counts. This sequence joins TRBV12-3 or TRBV12-4 and TRBJ1-2, with D unclear. Trimming took off 2 bases at V and 1 base at J, with 5 bases between the two ends. There are 13 residues in the CDR3. CDR3 sequence reads: CASSLPGNYGYTF. CDR3 sequence (DNA): TGTGCCAGCAGTTTACCCGGTAACTATGGCTACACCTTC.

About this clonotype itself: This may arise from a read error, as a much more abundant clone is one base away. The CDR3 loop is CASSQDDEQYF. CDR3 nucleotide sequence: TGTGCCAGCAGCCAAGATGACGAGCAGTACTTC. V usage is TRBV4-2 and J usage is TRBJ2-5; no clear D. The last part of the DNA fits TRBJ2-7 better; the J call may be wrong. CDR1 and CDR2 (germline): LGHNA, YNFKEQ. The CDR3 contains 11 residues.

This clonotype was detected only a few times. V is TRBV20-1 and J is TRBJ2-5; no clear D. The V end lost 0 bases, the J end lost 1 base, and 9 bases lay between the germline ends. Germline CDR1 reads DFQATT; CDR2 reads SNEGSKA (reference sequence). This CDR3 region has 14 residues. The chain's CDR3 is CSAREWASQETQYF. CDR3 nucleotide sequence: TGCAGTGCTAGAGAGTGGGCCAGCCAAGAGACCCAGTACTTC.

V is TRBV5-1 and J is TRBJ2-3; TRBD2 matches at 7 bases. Germline lookup yields CDR1 SGHRS and CDR2 YFSETQ. The CDR3 totals 16 residues. V shed 0 bases and J 2 bases; nucleotides not matched to a gene: 6. CDR3 bases: TGCGCCAGCAGCTTGGTGGCGGGAGCGCACACAGATACGCAGTATTTT. It specifies CASSLVAGAHTDTQYF.

Points on this clonotype: Since no conserved phenylalanine or tryptophan closes the CDR3, a read error is the likely cause. This chain uses TRBV27 with TRBJ2-6; D ambiguous. Per germline, CDR1 MNHEY and CDR2 SMNVEV (reference sequence). V lost 2 bases and J 2 bases, leaving 10 bases between the germline ends. This CDR3 has 16 amino acids. CDR3 sequence reads: CASSLMGKPGANVLTS. The CDR3 coding sequence is TGTGCCAGCAGTTTAATGGGGAAACCTGGGGCCAACGTCCTGACTTCC.

In regard to this clonotype: One end of the junction fails to match germline, which may point to a read error. This rearrangement joins TRBV12-3 or TRBV12-4 to TRBJ2-2; 10 bases line up with TRBD1. The CDR3 is 16 amino acids. The CDR3 sequence: CASSLARQGATGELFF. In DNA form, the CDR3 reads TGTGCCAGCAGCTTAGCCCGACAGGGGGCGACCGGGGAGCTGTTTTTT.

This clonotype appeared a single time. The J gene is TRBJ2-3, the V gene TRBV20-1; D gene unclear. This CDR3 contains 11 residues. Germline loops: CDR1 DFQATT, CDR2 SNEGSKA (reference sequence). CDR3 nucleotide sequence: TGCAGCATCCGGAGACTAGATACGCAGTATTTT. Amino acids: CSIRRLDTQYF.

The rearrangement links TRBV7-8 to TRBJ2-5; D ambiguous. Trimming pared 1 base from V and 4 bases from J, leaving 16 bases between. This CDR3 spans 16 amino acids. Germline V lookup: CDR1 SGHVS, CDR2 FQNEAQ. The CDR3: CASSLGGTNVPETQYF. Here the CDR3 DNA reads TGTGCCAGCAGCTTAGGTGGCACTAACGTTCCAGAGACCCAGTACTTC.

The rearrangement links TRBV10-3 to TRBJ1-2; D ambiguous. CDR3 length: 16 residues. Germline CDR1 and CDR2: ENHRY and SYGVKD. Trimming cost V 0 bases and J 0 bases, with 11 bases left between them. DNA for the CDR3: TGTGCCATCAGTGAGTCGTCATCTCGATCTAACTATGGCTACACCTTC. Residues: CAISESSSRSNYGYTF.